The subject of this entry is one TCR beta chain. Its antigen is not identified. Produced via immunoSEQ multiplex PCR; TCRdb's table is partial and in-frame only. The repertoire holds over 150,000 clones, with roughly 92% as singletons. V lost 3 bases and J lost 0, with 12 bases in between. This CDR3 is 16 amino acids long. Germline CDR1 is SGHKS and CDR2 is YYEKEE (reference sequence). This record comes from a study of T cell responses to AZD1222 COVID-19 vaccine. Points from the study as a whole: Sampled repertoires all dated from after the peak T cell response. The study found vaccine-associated CD4 TCRs spanning spike, dominant at 160-218 and 743-854. In a largely white British group with more females than males, clonal diversity was possibly underestimated.

The chain recombines TRBV5-5 with TRBJ2-2; unclear D gene. Sequenced here: peripheral blood, sampled 28 days after the second AZD1222 dose. The receptor's source is an adult who received the AZD1222 COVID-19 vaccine. The CDR3 coding sequence is TGTGCCAGCAGCTCTGACGACCAGGCGAACACCGGGGAGCTGTTTTTT. Translating it yields CASSSDDQANTGELFF.